Each of the 27 T cell receptor beta chains below was sequenced from the same sample in a study of blood T cell repertoires in COVID-19. The table came from immunoSEQ multiplex PCR; TCRdb's copy has only in-frame clones and leaves some out. Of a few hundred thousand clones listed, around 92% were seen once; the top ten hold roughly 1.2%. Sample: peripheral blood. These receptors all come from a man aged 40-49 years with acute or convalescent COVID-19.

V usage is TRBV28 and J usage is TRBJ1-1; unclear D gene. The CDR3 consists of 16 residues. CDR1 is MDHEN and CDR2 is SYDVKM in the germline V gene. The germline V and J ends were trimmed by 8 bases and 1 base, with 20 bases remaining between them. This CDR3 reads CASEGQGFAENTEAFF. DNA for the CDR3: TGTGCCAGCGAGGGCCAAGGGTTCGCCGAGAACACTGAAGCTTTCTTT.

The chain links TRBV3-1 (or the pseudogene TRBV3-2) to TRBJ2-1; 9 positions agree with TRBD2. The CDR3 is 16 residues long. The V gene end was trimmed by 3 bases and the J gene end by 3 bases; junction bases not matched to a gene: 6. Germline-derived CDR1 and CDR2 are LGHDT and YNNKEL (reference sequence). The CDR3 nucleotides read TGTGCCAGCAGCCAGCCGGAGCGGGAGGACTACAATGAGCAGTTCTTC. It yields the protein CASSQPEREDYNEQFF.

This clone was recorded only once. The chain recombines TRBV7-9 with TRBJ2-5; 11 bases align to TRBD1. The CDR3 has 16 residues. Germline V gene data show CDR1 as SEHNR and CDR2 as FQNEAQ (reference sequence). The V segment lost 5 bases and the J segment 4 bases; nucleotides outside the gene matches: 9. In DNA, the CDR3 is TGTGCCAGCAGCCCCCAGGACAGGGGGCCTCGAGAGACCCAGTACTTC. It encodes CASSPQDRGPRETQYF.

The V call is TRBV6-4, the J call TRBJ2-1; a possible D gene is TRBD2 (5 bases). CDR1 MRHNA and CDR2 SNTAGT come from the germline V gene. The CDR3 sequence is 15 residues long. V lost 3 bases, J lost 6 bases, and 15 bases lay in between. For the CDR3, the DNA is TGTGCCAGCAGTGAATGGGCGGCCCGGGGCAATGAGCAGTTCTTC. Amino acids: CASSEWAARGNEQFF.

V and J are TRBV7-3 and TRBJ1-2; D uncertain. Looked up from germline, CDR1 is SGHTA and CDR2 is FQGTGA. V shed 5 bases and J shed 2 bases, with 12 bases lying between them. The CDR3 loop spans 14 amino acids. Here the CDR3 DNA reads TGTGCCAGCAGCATCCCATGGAGGAACTATGGCTACACCTTC. This codes for CASSIPWRNYGYTF.

The chain has TRBV9 and TRBJ1-1; D is uncertain. CDR1 and CDR2 from the germline V gene are SGDLS and YYNGEE. The CDR3 runs to 16 residues. V lost 2 bases and J 1 base, leaving 15 bases between the germline ends. The CDR3 nucleotides read TGTGCCAGCAGCGTGCCCGGTAGCGTTTCGAACACTGAAGCTTTCTTT. It specifies CASSVPGSVSNTEAFF.

The CDR3 region has the DNA TGTGCCAGCAGCATTAGCGGGAGGCCTTCCGATGAGCAGTTCTTC. Its translation is CASSISGRPSDEQFF. The chain recombines TRBV9 with TRBJ2-1, with TRBD2 matching over 10 bases. The CDR3 length is 15 residues. V shed 4 bases, J shed 8 bases, and the junction held 9 bases outside the gene matches. Germline V gene lookup returns CDR1 SGDLS and CDR2 YYNGEE.

V gene TRBV6-2 or TRBV6-3 combines with J gene TRBJ2-7, with 8 bases identical to TRBD1. Trimming removed 0 bases from V and 2 bases from J; junction bases left unmatched: 3. The germline CDR1 and CDR2 sequences are MNHEY and SVGEGT. CDR3 length: 15 amino acids. The CDR3 spells CASSYSSGQAYEQYF. The CDR3 DNA is TGTGCCAGCAGTTACTCGTCGGGACAGGCCTACGAGCAGTACTTC.

V is TRBV7-9 and J is TRBJ2-1, with TRBD2 matching over 12 bases. Germline CDR1 reads SEHNR; CDR2 reads FQNEAQ (reference sequence). Trimming removed 5 bases from V and 3 bases from J; junction bases left unmatched: 5. The CDR3 loop spans 16 amino acids. CDR3 protein: CASSHGLAGIYNEQFF. As DNA, the CDR3 is TGTGCCAGCAGCCACGGACTAGCGGGGATCTACAATGAGCAGTTCTTC.

This clone was seen more than once but under ten times. The chain combines TRBV12-5 with TRBJ1-2; 7 bases fit TRBD1. The CDR3 sequence is 14 residues long. Germline values: CDR1 LGHNT, CDR2 FRNRAP. V lost 1 base and J lost 5; bases outside the gene matches: 4. The CDR3 nucleotides are TGTGCTAGTGGTTTGGAAACAGGGGAGTATGGCTACACCTTC. This encodes CASGLETGEYGYTF.

Only one count was recorded for this clone. This chain connects TRBV6-5 to TRBJ1-1; possible D gene TRBD1, 6 bases. The V and J ends lost 5 bases and 3 bases respectively, with 10 bases between them. Germline CDR1 is MNHEY and CDR2 is SVGAGI. The CDR3 covers 13 residues. The CDR3 bases are TGTGCCAGCAGTACTTACAGGGACACTGAAGCTTTCTTT. It translates to CASSTYRDTEAFF.

Worth noting for this clone: The junction differs from germline at one of its ends, possibly a read error. The V call is TRBV19, the J call TRBJ2-1; 14 bases are a match to TRBD2. The CDR3 spans 19 residues. The V gene's germline CDR1 is LNHDA and CDR2 SQIVND (reference sequence). The CDR3 DNA sequence: TGTGCCAATAGTATGCCCCGACTAGCGGGGGGGCCGGGGTACAATGAGCAGTTCTTC. Its protein product is CANSMPRLAGGPGYNEQFF.

The chain employs TRBV6-5 and TRBJ2-7; TRBD1 is a possible D gene (6 bases). Trimming pared 3 bases from V and 5 bases from J, leaving 17 bases between. Germline-derived CDR1 and CDR2 are MNHEY and SVGAGI. CDR3 length: 15 amino acids. As DNA, the CDR3 is TGTGCCAGCAGTTATTTTGGTGGCAGGGACAACGAGCAGTACTTC. This codes for CASSYFGGRDNEQYF.

The chain has TRBV11-3 and TRBJ2-5; TRBD1 matches at 9 bases. Germline V lookup: CDR1 SGHNT, CDR2 YENEEA. The junction had 5 bases not matched to a gene; V was cut back by 5 bases and J by 4 bases. This CDR3 has 14 residues. The CDR3 is CASSLGQGSETQYF. CDR3 in DNA: TGTGCCAGCAGCCTGGGACAGGGCTCAGAGACCCAGTACTTC.

The chain couples TRBV5-1 to TRBJ1-5; no reliable D call. The germline V gene encodes CDR1 SGHRS and CDR2 YFSETQ. Trimming removed 5 bases from V and 5 bases from J, with 17 bases in between. The CDR3 loop spans 15 amino acids. CDR3: CASRPGVLAHQPQHF. The CDR3 nucleotides read TGCGCCAGCAGGCCCGGGGTACTAGCGCATCAGCCCCAGCATTTT.

The genes are TRBV6-6 and TRBJ1-1; D is uncertain. Germline V gene data show CDR1 as MNHNY and CDR2 as SVGAGI (reference sequence). V shed 4 bases and J shed 4 bases, with 16 bases lying between them. CDR3 length equals 15 residues. The chain's CDR3 is CASSSLREIGTEAFF. CDR3 nucleotides: TGTGCCAGCAGTTCTCTCCGGGAAATAGGCACTGAAGCTTTCTTT.

The V gene is TRBV28, the J gene TRBJ1-2; TRBD1 matches at 9 bases. This CDR3 is 14 amino acids long. The V segment lost 6 bases and the J segment 8 bases; nucleotides outside the gene matches: 10. Looked up from germline, CDR1 is MDHEN and CDR2 is SYDVKM. The CDR3, as DNA: TGTGCCAGCAGCTCACAGGGGGCGCGCTTCGGCTACACCTTC. It encodes CASSSQGARFGYTF.

The chain is built from TRBV29-1 and TRBJ1-1, with D unclear. V was shortened by 7 bases and J by 7 bases, with 13 bases between the two germline ends. Germline assignment: CDR1 SQVTM and CDR2 ANQGSEA. CDR3 length: 11 residues. The CDR3 DNA reads TGCAGCGCCGGGGTTGGGGATGAAGCTTTCTTT. Protein: CSAGVGDEAFF. Full variable domain (outside the CDR3, taken from reference TRBV29-1 and TRBJ1-1): SAVISQKPSRDICQRGTSLTIQCQVDSQVTMMFWYRQQPGQSLTLIATANQGSEATYESGFVIDKFPISRPNLTFSTLTVSNMSPEDSSIYLCSAGVGDEAFFGQGTRLTVV.

In this sample, this clone turned up once. CDR3 protein: CASGATSQYF. The CDR3 DNA reads TGTGCCAGCGGAGCGACCTCTCAGTACTTC. The V call is TRBV7-9, the J call TRBJ2-4, with D unclear. This CDR3 is 10 amino acids long. Trimming stripped 8 bases from V and 12 bases from J, with 11 bases between. Germline V CDR1 and CDR2: SEHNR, FQNEAQ (reference sequence).

In nucleotides, the CDR3 is TGTGCCAGCAGCCAGTTGGAAGGGGAAAGTTCCTACGAGCAGTACTTC. This gives the protein CASSQLEGESSYEQYF. The chain recombines TRBV7-6 with TRBJ2-7, with D possibly matching TRBD1 (5 bases). Germline values: CDR1 SGHVS, CDR2 FNYEAQ. V shed 5 bases and J shed 1 base, with 18 bases lying between them. The length of the CDR3 is 16 residues.

This sequence joins TRBV9 and TRBJ1-5; tentative D call: TRBD1 (6 bases). Trimming took off 0 bases at V and 7 bases at J, with 14 bases between the two ends. Germline V lookup: CDR1 SGDLS, CDR2 YYNGEE. The CDR3 is 15 amino acids. CDR3 nucleotide sequence: TGTGCCAGCAGCGTAGGTGGTACAGGGTGGCAGCCCCAGCATTTT. This sequence encodes CASSVGGTGWQPQHF.

This chain links TRBV30 with TRBJ1-5; D is unclear. The length of the CDR3 is 13 residues. Germline values: CDR1 GTSNPN, CDR2 SVGIG (reference sequence). The germline V and J ends were trimmed by 1 base and 5 bases, with 9 bases remaining between them. CDR3 protein: CAWSDSYDQPQHF. As DNA, the CDR3 is TGTGCCTGGAGTGACAGTTACGATCAGCCCCAGCATTTT.

The chain employs TRBV12-3 or TRBV12-4 and TRBJ2-1; D is undetermined. The CDR3 is 12 amino acids. Trimming shortened V by 2 bases and J by 7 bases, and 6 bases separated the two germline ends. The CDR3 spells CASSLSVNEQFF. CDR3 bases: TGTGCCAGCAGTTTATCGGTTAATGAGCAGTTCTTC.

The rearrangement links TRBV3-1 (or the pseudogene TRBV3-2) to TRBJ2-2; the match to TRBD1 covers 9 bases. J gave up 1 base and V 4 bases, and 13 bases lay outside the gene matches. In germline, CDR1 is LGHDT, CDR2 YNNKEL (reference sequence). The CDR3 contains 19 residues. The CDR3 loop is CASSRPRAPGQGNTGELFF. Here the CDR3 DNA reads TGTGCCAGCAGCCGACCACGTGCCCCGGGACAGGGGAACACCGGGGAGCTGTTTTTT.

V gene TRBV3-1 (or the pseudogene TRBV3-2) combines with J gene TRBJ1-2; 7 positions agree with TRBD1. J was trimmed by 4 bases and V by 4 bases; bases with no gene match: 6. From germline, CDR1 is LGHDT and CDR2 YNNKEL (reference sequence). The CDR3 length is 14 residues. CDR3 sequence (DNA): TGTGCCAGCAGCCCCAACCGGGACAGCTATGGCTACACCTTC. Amino acid sequence: CASSPNRDSYGYTF.

This clone was detected only once. The V gene is TRBV4-1, the J gene TRBJ1-6, with D tentatively TRBD1 (5 bases). CDR1 is MGHRA and CDR2 is YSYEKL in the germline V gene. Trimming stripped 0 bases from V and 11 bases from J, with 14 bases between. This CDR3 is 15 amino acids long. This chain's CDR3 is CASSQEGGGNPPLHF. CDR3 coding DNA: TGCGCCAGCAGCCAAGAGGGGGGAGGGAATCCACCCCTCCACTTT.

The chain combines TRBV2 with TRBJ2-1, with 8 bases identical to TRBD2. CDR1 is SNHLY, CDR2 FYNNEI, per germline. With 6 bases clipped from V and 4 bases from J, the junction kept 5 bases outside the gene matches. The CDR3 spans 14 residues. The CDR3 loop reads CASSAGLDYNEQFF. The CDR3 DNA is TGTGCCAGCAGCGCGGGACTAGATTACAATGAGCAGTTCTTC.